This TCR beta chain was recorded in a study of blood T cell repertoires in COVID-19 (dated by TCRdb to about 2020). A note on the overall study: Samples from collaborators originated in the United States, Italy and Spain and spanned both the acute and convalescent phases of COVID-19. The material from the prospective study consisted of cDNA or gDNA derived from T cells, B-cell-depleted T cells, or PBMCs. The dataset comprised deeply sampled blood TCRbeta repertoires from subjects exposed to, actively infected with, or recovered from COVID-19. The repertoires were released in a freely available public database intended as a resource for research on the immune response to SARS-CoV-2. The samples were drawn from two sources: the first 160 participants of the ongoing ImmuneRACE study, and fewer than 1,500 subjects contributed by 6 global collaborators. Sample metadata almost always included a de-identified subject ID, COVID-19 status, age in years and sex. Where available, HLA class I and class II types were taken from metadata supplied by the sample provider and were not determined by assay-based typing. General conclusions and limits of the study: The quantity of clinical and demographic metadata differed by source and by participant and was supplied without curation.

TCRbeta CDR3 regions were amplified from genomic DNA using the immunoSEQ Assay, a bias-controlled multiplex PCR. The published analysis was carried out like this. Within the assay, amplification of reference gene primers was used to estimate how many nucleated cells each sample contained. To quantify the absolute abundance of each unique TCRbeta CDR3 rearrangement, sequence reads were collapsed and filtered. For each sample, productive Simpson clonality was calculated by taking the square root of Simpson's diversity index across productive rearrangements. Entries here come from immuneACCESS through TCRdb and include only in-frame sequences with V and J called. Some clones fail to appear in such tables; in the studies checked, an unresolved V gene covers under half of the shortfall, and the cause of the remainder is unknown. That table furnishes V, J and clone size, whereas the DNA furnished D and trimming. The sample data list around 270,000 clones, and roughly 89% of these were observed just once. About 1.5% of the sample comes from the top ten.

With respect to this clone: The clone's antigen remains unknown. Per-base qualities were not stored, and no clone one base away is much larger.

Including the terminal cysteine and phenylalanine, the CDR3 comprises 16 residues. The sequence is cut down to CDR3 DNA, 48 bases in frame from base 1. According to the germline V gene, CDR1 reads ENHRY and CDR2 reads SYGVKD. V is trimmed back by 0 bases and J by 3 bases, and the junction contains 6 bases that no gene match accounts for. Samples from volunteer blood donors who had recovered from COVID-19 were contributed by a second Seattle source. Collaborating institutions collected whole blood in K2EDTA tubes following their own protocols. For TCRbeta analysis, collaborator samples were shipped as frozen whole blood, as isolated PBMCs, or as DNA extracted from either sample type.

The source of this sequence is a middle-aged woman who had recovered from COVID-19. Input material: peripheral blood. The chain is assembled from TRBV10-3 and TRBJ1-1, with TRBD1 identical over 8 junction bases. The nucleotide sequence is given as TGTGCCATCAGTGAGTCGAATGTCAGGGGGCACACTGAAGCTTTCTTT. It translates as CAISESNVRGHTEAFF.